What follows are 28 T cell receptor beta chains derived from one specimen sequenced in a study of T cells in Graves' hyperthyroidism and ophthalmopathy. RNA transcripts yielded amplified TCR beta CDR3 regions. The HTBI primer set drove a first-round RT-PCR of the TCR CDR3. TCRdb passed the multiplex PCR reads through MiXCR, listing each CDR3 protein once. The top ten hold roughly 7.1% of the sample, which has nearly 600,000 distinct CDR3 sequences, approximately 14% seen once. Sample: blood. The receptor set was obtained from a woman between 18 and 30 years old with Graves' ophthalmopathy.

This clonotype was found many times. The chain couples TRBV5-6 to TRBJ2-5; possibly TRBD1 or TRBD2 for D (5 bases each). The CDR3 is 14 residues long. Per the germline V gene, CDR1 is SGHDT and CDR2 is YYEEEE. V lost 1 base to trimming and J lost 5 bases, with 12 bases between them. The CDR3 loop reads CASSLLPREETQYF. In DNA form, the CDR3 reads TGTGCCAGCAGCTTGTTGCCCAGGGAGGAGACCCAGTACTTC.

This sequence joins TRBV11-2 and TRBJ2-2; no firm D call. The V end lost 3 bases, the J end lost 6 bases, and 17 bases lay between the germline ends. The length of the CDR3 is 16 residues. Germline-derived CDR1 and CDR2 are SGHAT and FQNNGV. CDR3 sequence: CASSFGARGFPGELFF. The DNA for the CDR3 is TGTGCCAGCAGCTTCGGCGCTCGAGGTTTCCCCGGGGAGCTGTTTTTT.

This clonotype has only a few counts. This rearrangement joins TRBV7-9 to TRBJ2-7; the match to TRBD2 covers 9 bases. CDR1 and CDR2 (germline): SEHNR, FQNEAQ (reference sequence). The CDR3 extends over 16 amino acids. The J segment lost 5 bases and the V segment lost 5 bases, leaving 13 bases of the junction unmatched. CDR3 DNA: TGTGCCAGCAGCCCCCCTAGCGGGATGTTAATCCACGAGCAGTACTTC. This encodes CASSPPSGMLIHEQYF.

Ten or more counts support this clonotype. V usage is TRBV6-1 and J usage is TRBJ1-5, with D possibly TRBD1 on 6 matching bases. Germline V gives CDR1 MNHNS, CDR2 SASEGT. Trimming took off 6 bases at V and 7 bases at J, with 16 bases between the two ends. The CDR3 extends over 14 amino acids. Here the CDR3 DNA reads TGTGCCAGCAGCAAGACACAGGGTCGACAGCCCCAGCATTTT. Amino acids: CASSKTQGRQPQHF.

CDR3 region: CASRSGEPPGELFF. DNA of the CDR3: TGTGCCAGCAGATCTGGAGAGCCACCCGGGGAGCTGTTTTTT. V and J are TRBV6-2 or TRBV6-3 and TRBJ2-2; no definite D call. Germline CDR1 and CDR2: MNHEY and SVGEGT. CDR3 length: 14 residues. V lost 6 bases, J lost 6 bases, and 14 bases lay in between.

This clonotype was observed at least ten times. Compared with germline, one end of the junction differs, possibly owing to a read error. V usage is TRBV7-2 and J usage is TRBJ2-7; tentatively, D is TRBD2 (5 bases). The CDR3 length is 13 residues. Germline CDR1 and CDR2: SGHTA and FQGNSA. In DNA form, the CDR3 reads TGTGCCAGCAACTTAATTAGAGGGTACGAGCAGTACTTC. This gives the protein CASNLIRGYEQYF.

There are many counts of this clonotype. CDR3 region: CASSRGGDTEAFF. CDR3 nucleotides: TGTGCCAGCTCACGGGGCGGGGACACTGAAGCTTTCTTT. The chain has TRBV18 and TRBJ1-1, with D tentatively TRBD1 (5 bases). The germline V gene encodes CDR1 KGHSH and CDR2 LQKENI. Trimming took 4 bases from V and 3 from J, leaving 9 bases between them. This CDR3 has 13 residues.

This clonotype was found many times. This chain uses TRBV12-3 or TRBV12-4 with TRBJ2-7, with TRBD2 matching 7 bases. The CDR3 is 14 amino acids. The V gene end was trimmed by 3 bases and the J gene end by 5 bases; junction bases not matched to a gene: 7. The CDR3 loop reads CASSLGGRVHEQYF. The CDR3 DNA reads as TGTGCCAGCAGTTTGGGGGGGAGGGTGCACGAGCAGTACTTC.

This clonotype was detected a few times. The chain has TRBV7-8 and TRBJ1-2; tentative D call: TRBD1 (6 bases). Germline V gene data show CDR1 as SGHVS and CDR2 as FQNEAQ. This CDR3 region has 13 residues. The V gene lost 6 bases and the J gene lost 5 bases, with 13 bases spanning the gap. The CDR3 DNA reads TGTGCCAGCAGTTCGGACAGATATTATGGCTACACCTTC. Translating gives CASSSDRYYGYTF.

Concerning this clonotype itself: A much larger clone lies one base from this, so it may be a read error. The CDR3 spells CASSLGRTADSYNEQFF. The CDR3 coding sequence is TGTGCCAGCAGCTTGGGTCGGACAGCAGACTCCTACAATGAGCAGTTCTTC. The V gene is TRBV5-6, the J gene TRBJ2-1, with D perhaps matching TRBD1 (6 bases). The CDR3 contains 17 residues. Germline V gives CDR1 SGHDT, CDR2 YYEEEE. Trimming shortened V by 0 bases and J by 0 bases, and 13 bases separated the two germline ends.

This clonotype was recorded at least ten times. The chain uses TRBV2 and TRBJ1-1; a weak D match, TRBD1 (5 bases). Trimming removed 1 base from V and 3 bases from J, with 15 bases in between. The CDR3 covers 16 residues. Germline V lookup: CDR1 SNHLY, CDR2 FYNNEI. This chain's CDR3 is CASSEDAGNSDTEAFF. The CDR3 DNA is TGTGCCAGCAGTGAAGACGCAGGGAACTCCGACACTGAAGCTTTCTTT.

This clonotype was seen many times. The chain employs TRBV27 and TRBJ2-7; D gene unclear. Germline assignment: CDR1 MNHEY and CDR2 SMNVEV (reference sequence). V shed 0 bases and J shed 3 bases, with 6 bases lying between them. The CDR3 consists of 13 residues. The CDR3 spells CASSLSSNYEQYF. For the CDR3, the DNA is TGTGCCAGCAGTTTATCATCGAACTACGAGCAGTACTTC.

The table lists this clonotype with a few counts. The rearrangement uses TRBV20-1 and TRBJ2-4, with 9 bases that match TRBD2. The CDR3 covers 14 residues. V shed 3 bases, J shed 6 bases, and the junction held 6 bases outside the gene matches. CDR1 DFQATT and CDR2 SNEGSKA come from the germline V gene (reference sequence). In nucleotides, the CDR3 is TGCAGTGCTAGGGTCCTAGCGGGAAGAAACATTCAGTACTTC. It codes for CSARVLAGRNIQYF.

V and J are TRBV7-9 and TRBJ1-6, with 8 positions matching TRBD1. V lost 5 bases to trimming and J lost 5 bases; unmatched junction nucleotides: 8. Germline values: CDR1 SEHNR, CDR2 FQNEAQ (reference sequence). The CDR3 loop spans 16 amino acids. CDR3 region: CASSPPGQGDNSPLHF. CDR3 in DNA: TGTGCCAGCAGCCCCCCAGGACAGGGCGATAATTCACCCCTCCACTTT.

The sample holds many counts of this clonotype. Because it lacks the conserved phenylalanine or tryptophan at the end, this CDR3 is likely a read error. The chain carries TRBV11-3 and TRBJ1-1; D is possibly TRBD1 (5 bases). The germline V gene has CDR1 SGHNT and CDR2 YENEEA. There are 16 residues in the CDR3. V was pared by 5 bases and J by 3 bases, with 19 bases between. CDR3: CASSLPAPGLDTEAFV. CDR3 DNA sequence: TGTGCCAGCAGCCTACCAGCCCCAGGGCTTGACACTGAAGCTTTCGTT.

This clonotype has at least ten counts. This rearrangement joins TRBV7-2 to TRBJ1-6, with 12 nucleotides matching TRBD1. CDR1 and CDR2 (germline): SGHTA, FQGNSA. The CDR3 is made up of 15 amino acids. V dropped 5 bases and J dropped 7; count of bases not matched to a gene: 3. CDR3 bases: TGTGCCAGCAGCCTGGGACAGGGGGCCAATTCACCCCTCCACTTT. Translation gives CASSLGQGANSPLHF.

The chain couples TRBV29-1 to TRBJ2-7, with 8 bases identical to TRBD2. This CDR3 is built from 12 residues. The germline gives CDR1 SQVTM, CDR2 ANQGSEA. V lost 4 bases and J lost 2; bases outside the gene matches: 1. The CDR3 sequence: CSVVGLAYEQYF. The CDR3 DNA follows: TGCAGCGTTGTGGGACTAGCCTACGAGCAGTACTTC.

J is TRBJ2-4 and V is TRBV20-1, with TRBD1 matching 7 bases. V shed 6 bases and J 6 bases; nucleotides not matched to a gene: 8. CDR3 length: 13 amino acids. Germline loops: CDR1 DFQATT, CDR2 SNEGSKA (reference sequence). The CDR3, as DNA: TGCAGTGCCGATACAGGGGCAGGAAACATTCAGTACTTC. Translating it yields CSADTGAGNIQYF.

The CDR3 reads CASSSRRDTIYF. The CDR3 DNA is TGTGCCAGCAGCAGCAGACGGGACACCATATATTTT. The gene calls are TRBV13 and TRBJ1-3; D is unresolved. CDR1 is PRHDT and CDR2 is FYEKMQ in the germline V gene (reference sequence). V shed 5 bases and J shed 8 bases, with 10 bases lying between them. The CDR3 has 12 amino acids.

This clonotype occurred many times. The genes are TRBV7-2 and TRBJ2-3, with D perhaps TRBD1 (6 bases). V was shortened by 5 bases and J by 4 bases, with 16 bases between the two germline ends. The CDR3 totals 15 residues. Germline V gene lookup returns CDR1 SGHTA and CDR2 FQGNSA. The CDR3 loop reads CASSSTGKDADTQYF. DNA for the CDR3: TGTGCCAGCAGCAGCACAGGGAAGGACGCAGATACGCAGTATTTT.

This clonotype was observed a handful of times. The chain links TRBV19 to TRBJ2-1, with 7 bases matching TRBD2. CDR1 is LNHDA, CDR2 SQIVND, per germline (reference sequence). CDR3 length: 11 amino acids. The V and J ends lost 10 bases and 9 bases, in that order; junction bases with no gene match: 6. The CDR3 DNA reads TGTGCCACCAATCCGGGGGGTGAGCAGTTCTTC. Protein: CATNPGGEQFF.

The rearrangement joins TRBV27 to TRBJ2-3; 12 positions agree with TRBD2. This CDR3 comprises 15 residues. V was clipped by 5 bases and J by 3 bases; unmatched bases: 3. From germline, CDR1 is MNHEY and CDR2 SMNVEV (reference sequence). CDR3 loop: CASSVGTSGTDTQYF. CDR3 nucleotides: TGTGCCAGCAGTGTGGGGACTAGCGGGACAGATACGCAGTATTTT.

This clonotype has a count of ten or more. Here the CDR3 reads CASSPRRAGSGEKLFF. In DNA, the CDR3 is TGTGCCAGCAGCCCGCGCCGGGCAGGGTCGGGAGAAAAACTGTTTTTT. The chain is built from TRBV3-1 and TRBJ1-4; a possible D gene is TRBD1 (5 bases). The CDR3 length is 16 residues. Trimming pared 4 bases from V and 8 bases from J, leaving 20 bases between. CDR1 and CDR2 from the germline V gene are LGHDT and YNNKEL (reference sequence).

This clonotype was observed at least ten times. This sequence joins TRBV6-1 and TRBJ1-5; D gene unclear. CDR1 and CDR2 (germline): MNHNS, SASEGT. V was pared by 6 bases and J by 1 base, with 4 bases between. There are 12 residues in the CDR3. In DNA, the CDR3 is TGTGCCAGCAGGGACAGCAATCAGCCCCAGCATTTT. It is translated as CASRDSNQPQHF.

This clonotype was found many times. V is TRBV6-6 and J is TRBJ2-2; 10 bases agree with TRBD2. Germline loops: CDR1 MNHNY, CDR2 SVGAGI (reference sequence). The CDR3 spans 19 residues. The V segment lost 0 bases and the J segment 0 bases; nucleotides outside the gene matches: 7. CDR3 sequence: CASSYSSPGLAANTGELFF. The CDR3 DNA is TGTGCCAGCAGTTACTCTTCACCCGGACTAGCGGCGAACACCGGGGAGCTGTTTTTT.

This clonotype was recorded a few times. The genes are TRBV5-5 and TRBJ2-1; 7 bases are a match to TRBD2. Germline CDR1 and CDR2: SGHKS and YYEKEE (reference sequence). V lost 3 bases and J lost 8; bases outside the gene matches: 11. The CDR3 extends over 15 amino acids. CDR3: CASSSGLVRSDEQFF. The CDR3 DNA follows: TGTGCCAGCAGCTCTGGACTAGTGCGGTCCGATGAGCAGTTCTTC. Supplemented by reference TRBV5-5 and TRBJ2-1, the full variable domain reads DAGVTQSPTHLIKTRGQQVTLRCSPISGHKSVSWYQQVLGQGPQFIFQYYEKEERGRGNFPDRFSARQFPNYSSELNVNALLLGDSALYLCASSSGLVRSDEQFFGPGTRLTVL.

The chain combines TRBV12-3 or TRBV12-4 with TRBJ2-5, with D perhaps matching TRBD1 (6 bases). Trimming shortened V by 6 bases and J by 2 bases, and 10 bases separated the two germline ends. The CDR3 runs to 13 residues. CDR3 residues: CASRPDSQETQYF. The CDR3 coding sequence is TGTGCCAGCAGACCGGACAGTCAAGAGACCCAGTACTTC.

This clonotype was counted at least ten times. The genes are TRBV27 and TRBJ1-2; unclear D gene. From germline, CDR1 is MNHEY and CDR2 SMNVEV (reference sequence). The CDR3 is 15 amino acids. Trimming shortened V by 3 bases and J by 6 bases, and 17 bases separated the two germline ends. CDR3 loop: CASSLLGTNSDGYTF. The CDR3 DNA reads as TGTGCCAGCAGTTTGCTAGGCACCAACTCGGATGGCTACACCTTC.